This TCR beta chain is drawn from a study of identical twins. The V gene end was trimmed by 4 bases and the J gene end by 3 bases; junction bases not matched to a gene: 5. In germline, CDR1 is SGHTA, CDR2 FQGNSA. This CDR3 contains 14 residues. TCRdb analysed the 5' RACE reads with MiXCR anew, one entry per CDR3 protein. This table holds around 290,000 distinct CDR3 sequences, roughly 10% found once. The same sample was also used in a study of yellow fever vaccine responses in identical twins.

The origin of this receptor is a woman between 18 and 29 years old in good health. The sequenced sample was CD8+ T cells sorted from blood. The V and J genes are TRBV7-2 and TRBJ1-1; 7 bases fit TRBD1. The CDR3 DNA sequence: TGTGCCAGCAGCTGGGCCGGGACAGACACTGAAGCTTTCTTT. It is translated as CASSWAGTDTEAFF. Combining the CDR3 with reference TRBV7-2 and TRBJ1-1 gives the whole variable domain GAGVSQSPSNKVTEKGKDVELRCDPISGHTALYWYRQSLGQGLEFLIYFQGNSAPDKSGLPSDRFSAERTGGSVSTLTIQRTQQEDSAVYLCASSWAGTDTEAFFGQGTRLTVV.